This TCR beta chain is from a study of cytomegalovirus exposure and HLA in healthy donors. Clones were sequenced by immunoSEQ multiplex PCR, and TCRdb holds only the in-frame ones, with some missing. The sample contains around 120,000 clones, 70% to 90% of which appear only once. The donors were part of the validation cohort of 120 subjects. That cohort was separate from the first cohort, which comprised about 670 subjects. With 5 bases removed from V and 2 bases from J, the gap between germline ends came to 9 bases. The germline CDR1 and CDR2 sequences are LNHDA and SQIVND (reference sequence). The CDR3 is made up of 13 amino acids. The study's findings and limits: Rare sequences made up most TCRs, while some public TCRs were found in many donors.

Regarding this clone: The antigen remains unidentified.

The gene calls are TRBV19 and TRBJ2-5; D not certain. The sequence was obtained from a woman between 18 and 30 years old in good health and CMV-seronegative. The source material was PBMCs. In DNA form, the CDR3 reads TGTGCCAGTAGTGGAGCGAGACAAGAGACCCAGTACTTC. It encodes CASSGARQETQYF. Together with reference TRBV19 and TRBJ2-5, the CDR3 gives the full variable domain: DGGITQSPKYLFRKEGQNVTLSCEQNLNHDAMYWYRQDPGQGLRLIYYSQIVNDFQKGDIAEGYSVSREKKESFPLTVTSAQKNPTAFYLCASSGARQETQYFGPGTRLLVL.